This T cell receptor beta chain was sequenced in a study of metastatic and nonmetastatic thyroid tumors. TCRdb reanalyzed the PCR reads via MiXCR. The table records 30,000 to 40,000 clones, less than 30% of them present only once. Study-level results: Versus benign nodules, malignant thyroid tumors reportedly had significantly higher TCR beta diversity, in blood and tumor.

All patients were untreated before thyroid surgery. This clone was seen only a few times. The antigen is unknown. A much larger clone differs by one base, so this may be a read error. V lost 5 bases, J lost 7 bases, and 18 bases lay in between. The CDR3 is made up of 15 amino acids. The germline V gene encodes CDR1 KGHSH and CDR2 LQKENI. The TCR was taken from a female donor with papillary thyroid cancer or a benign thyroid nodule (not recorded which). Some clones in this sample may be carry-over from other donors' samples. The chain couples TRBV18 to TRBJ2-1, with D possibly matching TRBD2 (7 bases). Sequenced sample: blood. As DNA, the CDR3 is TGTGCCAGCTCAGCGGGACGGGGGGCAAATAATGAGCAGTTCTTC. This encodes CASSAGRGANNEQFF.